Listed below are T cell receptor beta chains from one sample, sequenced in a study of T-cell reconstitution after alpha-beta-depleted transplantation in children. TCRdb called the PCR reads again in MiXCR, with one record for every CDR3 protein. The sample records 250,000 to 400,000 distinct CDR3 sequences, more than 20% being singletons. Sequencing was performed on PBMCs, mostly from graft donor cells, taken 180 days after TCRalphabeta/CD19-depleted stem cell transplant. The receptors here all came from a male patient between 5 and 17 years old who had a stem cell transplant for acute lymphoblastic leukemia, so the T cells may come from the graft donor. CDR3s include the opening cysteine and the closing phenylalanine or tryptophan. The order of the fields is D gene, V gene, J gene, clone size, CDR3 DNA, CDR3 protein. A D gene is named only where the DNA matches it firmly. Only some rows state a clone size, as once, few, many or a class for expanded clones.

d_call: .; v_call: TRBV11-2; j_call: TRBJ2-7; clone_size: .; cdr3_nt: TGTGCCAGCAACCCGGATGGGCTAGGGGGGCAGTACTTC; cdr3_aa: CASNPDGLGGQYF
d_call: .; v_call: TRBV27; j_call: TRBJ1-5; clone_size: .; cdr3_nt: TGTGCCAGCAGTTCCACTCTAGGGGGGTATAGCAATCAGCCCCAGCATTTT; cdr3_aa: CASSSTLGGYSNQPQHF
d_call: .; v_call: TRBV10-3; j_call: TRBJ2-3; clone_size: .; cdr3_nt: TGTGCCATCAGTGAGTACGGACAGCCTCAAAACACAGATACGCAGTATTTT; cdr3_aa: CAISEYGQPQNTDTQYF
d_call: .; v_call: TRBV2; j_call: TRBJ2-1; clone_size: .; cdr3_nt: TGTGCCAGCACTGTCGCCCCGAGCTCCTACAATGAGCAGTTCTTC; cdr3_aa: CASTVAPSSYNEQFF
d_call: .; v_call: TRBV5-1; j_call: TRBJ1-5; clone_size: few; cdr3_nt: TGCGCCAGTGTTCAGGGTCTCTTGGGCAATCAGCCCCAGCATTTT; cdr3_aa: CASVQGLLGNQPQHF
d_call: .; v_call: TRBV6-5; j_call: TRBJ2-7; clone_size: .; cdr3_nt: TGTGCCAGCAGTTACGTGTCCGCGAGCTCCTACGAGCAGTACTTC; cdr3_aa: CASSYVSASSYEQYF
d_call: .; v_call: TRBV27; j_call: TRBJ2-3; clone_size: few; cdr3_nt: TGTGCCAGCAGTTTATTTGTTAGGGGAGCAGATACGCAGTATTTT; cdr3_aa: CASSLFVRGADTQYF
d_call: TRBD2; v_call: TRBV20-1; j_call: TRBJ2-1; clone_size: few; cdr3_nt: TGCACCACGGGGGAGGGCCGAGCACACAATGAGCAGTTCTTC; cdr3_aa: CTTGEGRAHNEQFF
d_call: .; v_call: TRBV20-1; j_call: TRBJ1-5; clone_size: few; cdr3_nt: TGCAGTGCTAGAGATCCGGGGACGCGGCAGCCCCAGCATTTT; cdr3_aa: CSARDPGTRQPQHF
d_call: TRBD1; v_call: TRBV12-3/TRBV12-4; j_call: TRBJ2-4; clone_size: .; cdr3_nt: TGTGCCAGCAACCTGAGGGGGCTGTCTCCACCGGTTCAGTACTTC; cdr3_aa: CASNLRGLSPPVQYF
d_call: TRBD1; v_call: TRBV6-2/TRBV6-3; j_call: TRBJ2-5; clone_size: few; cdr3_nt: TGTGCCAGCAGTTACGGGCAGGGGGCGCGAGGTGAGACCCAGTACTTC; cdr3_aa: CASSYGQGARGETQYF
d_call: .; v_call: TRBV14; j_call: TRBJ1-5; clone_size: .; cdr3_nt: TGTGCCAGCAGCCAGGGGGGCTGGTATCAGCCCCAGCATTTT; cdr3_aa: CASSQGGWYQPQHF
d_call: TRBD2; v_call: TRBV12-3/TRBV12-4; j_call: TRBJ2-1; clone_size: few; cdr3_nt: TGTGCCAGCAGTATCCAATCTAGCGGGAGAAGAAATGGGCCCTACAATGAGCAGTTCTTC; cdr3_aa: CASSIQSSGRRNGPYNEQFF
d_call: .; v_call: TRBV3-1; j_call: TRBJ2-7; clone_size: few; cdr3_nt: TGTGCCAGCAGCCATGCACCTTCCTACGAGCAGTACTTC; cdr3_aa: CASSHAPSYEQYF
d_call: .; v_call: TRBV27; j_call: TRBJ2-7; clone_size: few; cdr3_nt: TGTGCCAGCAGTTTAGTTGCAGGGGCCTACTACGAGCAGTACTTC; cdr3_aa: CASSLVAGAYYEQYF
d_call: .; v_call: TRBV3-1; j_call: TRBJ2-1; clone_size: .; cdr3_nt: TGTGCCAGCAGCCACCGACTAGGTAGGGTCCCTCACTACAATGAGCAGTTCTTC; cdr3_aa: CASSHRLGRVPHYNEQFF
d_call: .; v_call: TRBV5-1; j_call: TRBJ2-7; clone_size: many; cdr3_nt: TGCGCCAGCAGCTTTGTGCGACAGCCCACCTACGAGCAGTACTTC; cdr3_aa: CASSFVRQPTYEQYF
d_call: TRBD1; v_call: TRBV5-1; j_call: TRBJ2-7; clone_size: .; cdr3_nt: TGCGCCAGCAGCTTGAATAGGTCCGCGACAGGGGCCTACGAGCAGTACTTC; cdr3_aa: CASSLNRSATGAYEQYF
d_call: .; v_call: TRBV5-1; j_call: TRBJ2-7; clone_size: .; cdr3_nt: TGCGCCAGCAGCTTGACTAGCTCCCACGAGCAGTACTTC; cdr3_aa: CASSLTSSHEQYF
d_call: TRBD2; v_call: TRBV4-1; j_call: TRBJ2-7; clone_size: many; cdr3_nt: TGTGCCAGCAGCCAAGTTGGGACTAGCGGGAGCTACGAGCAGTACTTC; cdr3_aa: CASSQVGTSGSYEQYF
d_call: TRBD2; v_call: TRBV7-3; j_call: TRBJ2-3; clone_size: .; cdr3_nt: TGTGCCAGCAGCTTATGGGCCAGTAGCGGGAGGCAGTATTTT; cdr3_aa: CASSLWASSGRQYF
d_call: .; v_call: TRBV6-1; j_call: TRBJ1-2; clone_size: few; cdr3_nt: TGTGCCAGCAGGCCCGTCGAGGTTAACTATGGCTACACCTTC; cdr3_aa: CASRPVEVNYGYTF
d_call: .; v_call: TRBV5-6; j_call: TRBJ2-2; clone_size: few; cdr3_nt: TGTGCCAGCAGCTTGTGGCCTTCGAACACCGGGGAGCTGTTTTTT; cdr3_aa: CASSLWPSNTGELFF
d_call: TRBD2; v_call: TRBV20-1; j_call: TRBJ2-3; clone_size: few; cdr3_nt: TGCAGTGCTAGAGCCGAGGGACTAGCGGCGCTAAGGTGGGACACAGATACGCAGTATTTT; cdr3_aa: CSARAEGLAALRWDTDTQYF
d_call: .; v_call: TRBV5-1; j_call: TRBJ2-4; clone_size: few; cdr3_nt: TGCGCCAGCAGTAGGAGGACCGATCTGGACATTCAGTACTTC; cdr3_aa: CASSRRTDLDIQYF
d_call: .; v_call: TRBV15; j_call: TRBJ2-3; clone_size: few; cdr3_nt: TGTGCCACCAGCCCTCTCGTGGTGACTCACCGCACAGATACGCAGTATTTT; cdr3_aa: CATSPLVVTHRTDTQYF
d_call: TRBD2; v_call: TRBV7-2; j_call: TRBJ2-7; clone_size: few; cdr3_nt: TGTGCCAGCAGCCCAAACCAGGGACTAGCGGGGTCCTACGAGCAGTACTTC; cdr3_aa: CASSPNQGLAGSYEQYF
d_call: TRBD1; v_call: TRBV4-1; j_call: TRBJ2-3; clone_size: .; cdr3_nt: TGCGCCAGCAGCCAAAAAGTCTTGACAGGGCACACAGATACGCAGTATTTT; cdr3_aa: CASSQKVLTGHTDTQYF